Presented here are 14 T cell receptor beta chains from one specimen sequenced in a study of T cells after yellow fever vaccination. TCRdb recomputed calls from the 5' RACE reads with MiXCR, one row per CDR3 protein. The repertoire includes more than 300,000 distinct CDR3 sequences, around 10% of them detected once, and less than 3.5% sits in the top ten. Sequenced material: CD4+ T cells sorted from PBMCs, taken 45 days after the yellow fever booster vaccination. Receptors were obtained from a man younger than 30 who received the YFV17D yellow fever vaccine.

The rearrangement links TRBV5-6 to TRBJ2-5; 8 bases are a match to TRBD2. The CDR3 sequence is 15 residues long. In germline, CDR1 is SGHDT, CDR2 YYEEEE. V was pared by 4 bases and J by 0 bases, with 5 bases of the junction left unmatched. The CDR3 here is CASSPRGGDQETQYF. Written as DNA, the CDR3 is TGTGCCAGCAGCCCTCGGGGGGGTGACCAAGAGACCCAGTACTTC.

The chain uses TRBV20-1 and TRBJ1-3; the match to TRBD1 covers 10 bases. CDR1 and CDR2 from the germline V gene are DFQATT and SNEGSKA (reference sequence). The V and J ends lost 6 bases and 4 bases, in that order; junction bases with no gene match: 6. The CDR3 runs to 14 residues. The CDR3 sequence is CSAPDRGIGNTIYF. DNA for the CDR3: TGCAGTGCCCCGGACAGGGGGATCGGAAACACCATATATTTT.

In its sample, this clonotype was seen a few times. The chain recombines TRBV7-2 with TRBJ2-1; 7 bases align to TRBD2. Germline V gives CDR1 SGHTA, CDR2 FQGNSA. The CDR3 extends over 15 amino acids. Trimming took 5 bases from V and 0 from J; bases not matched to a gene: 4. CDR3 loop: CASSISGNSYNEQFF. DNA of the CDR3: TGTGCCAGCAGCATAAGCGGGAACTCCTACAATGAGCAGTTCTTC.

This chain connects TRBV5-1 to TRBJ2-3, with no clear D. Trimming stripped 4 bases from V and 6 bases from J, with 18 bases between. The CDR3 totals 15 residues. CDR1 and CDR2 from the germline V gene are SGHRS and YFSETQ. DNA for the CDR3: TGCGCCAGCAGCCCCGACTTCACACCGGCGGATACGCAGTATTTT. It encodes CASSPDFTPADTQYF.

Concerning this clonotype itself: A much larger clone lies one base from this, so it may be a read error. The DNA for the CDR3 is TGCAGAGCTAGACCTTGGGGGACCCAGTACTTC. Protein sequence: CRARPWGTQYF. The rearrangement joins TRBV20-1 to TRBJ2-5, with D unclear. Germline assignment: CDR1 DFQATT and CDR2 SNEGSKA (reference sequence). The CDR3 is 11 residues long.

The rearrangement joins TRBV6-2 or TRBV6-3 to TRBJ2-1; maybe TRBD2 (6 bases). This CDR3 comprises 15 residues. V was cut by 2 bases and J by 1 base, with 9 bases left in between. Germline assignment: CDR1 MNHEY and CDR2 SVGEGT. The CDR3 spells CASSYGGTSYNEQFF. CDR3 nucleotides: TGTGCCAGCAGTTACGGAGGGACGTCCTACAATGAGCAGTTCTTC.

This clonotype was recorded a few times. The V and J genes are TRBV20-1 and TRBJ1-3, with D unclear. Germline values: CDR1 DFQATT, CDR2 SNEGSKA (reference sequence). V lost 3 bases to trimming and J lost 0 bases, with 9 bases between them. The CDR3 is 14 amino acids. The chain's CDR3 is CSASRRDSGNTIYF. The CDR3 coding sequence is TGCAGTGCTAGCCGTAGGGACTCTGGAAACACCATATATTTT.

This clonotype was observed at least ten times. The genes are TRBV7-3 and TRBJ2-1, with 7 bases matching TRBD2. V trimming: 2 bases; J trimming: 8 bases; junction bases outside the gene matches: 0. CDR1 and CDR2 from the germline V gene are SGHTA and FQGTGA. There are 12 residues in the CDR3. The CDR3 DNA sequence: TGTGCCAGCAGCTTAGGGGGGGATGAGCAGTTCTTC. Translating it yields CASSLGGDEQFF.

This clonotype was recorded at least ten times. J is TRBJ2-5 and V is TRBV5-5; TRBD1 agrees at 8 bases. J gave up 13 bases and V 3 bases, and 8 bases lay outside the gene matches. Germline lookup yields CDR1 SGHKS and CDR2 YYEKEE (reference sequence). The CDR3 runs 12 residues. The DNA of the CDR3 is TGTGCCAGCAGCTCGGACAGGGAAAAGTGGTACTTC. This encodes CASSSDREKWYF. Full variable domain (outside the CDR3, taken from reference TRBV5-5 and TRBJ2-5): DAGVTQSPTHLIKTRGQQVTLRCSPISGHKSVSWYQQVLGQGPQFIFQYYEKEERGRGNFPDRFSARQFPNYSSELNVNALLLGDSALYLCASSSDREKWYFGPGTRLLVL.

There are a few counts of this clonotype. This chain joins TRBV12-3 or TRBV12-4 and TRBJ2-3; D may be TRBD2 (7 bases). This CDR3 comprises 17 residues. With 6 bases removed from V and 6 bases from J, the gap between germline ends came to 25 bases. CDR3 protein: CASSSRIRGGPGDTQYF. The CDR3 DNA reads TGTGCCAGCAGCTCCCGTATTAGGGGGGGGCCCGGGGATACGCAGTATTTT.

The chain joins TRBV6-5 to TRBJ2-3, with D tentatively TRBD1 or TRBD2 (5 bases each). The germline V gene encodes CDR1 MNHEY and CDR2 SVGAGI. The CDR3 sequence is 15 residues long. The V gene lost 6 bases and the J gene lost 2 bases, with 15 bases spanning the gap. The CDR3 coding sequence is TGTGCCAGCAGAGACCGGGGCGGTATCACAGATACGCAGTATTTT. It yields the protein CASRDRGGITDTQYF.

The chain uses TRBV28 and TRBJ2-5; D remains unclear. The length of the CDR3 is 12 residues. CDR1 MDHEN and CDR2 SYDVKM come from the germline V gene. The V and J ends lost 7 bases and 5 bases respectively, with 11 bases between them. This CDR3 is CASMTVGETQYF. The CDR3, as DNA: TGTGCCAGCATGACGGTTGGGGAGACCCAGTACTTC. Full variable domain (rest looked up from reference TRBV28 and TRBJ2-5): DVKVTQSSRYLVKRTGEKVFLECVQDMDHENMFWYRQDPGLGLRLIYFSYDVKMKEKGDIPEGYSVSREKKERFSLILESASTNQTSMYLCASMTVGETQYFGPGTRLLVL.

The V call is TRBV27, the J call TRBJ1-4; 8 positions agree with TRBD1. Trimming cost V 5 bases and J 7 bases; bases outside gene matches: 12. Per germline, CDR1 MNHEY and CDR2 SMNVEV (reference sequence). The CDR3 length is 16 residues. The CDR3 DNA reads TGTGCCAGCAGTCCCTTTATCCAGGGGGCATTTGAAAAACTGTTTTTT. Protein product: CASSPFIQGAFEKLFF.

V is TRBV11-2 and J is TRBJ2-3; D is unclear. This CDR3 contains 14 residues. Germline CDR1 SGHAT, CDR2 FQNNGV. V lost 2 bases and J 4 bases, leaving 10 bases between the germline ends. In nucleotides, the CDR3 is TGTGCCAGCAGCTTAAAGGCGAGGTCAGATACGCAGTATTTT. Translation: CASSLKARSDTQYF.